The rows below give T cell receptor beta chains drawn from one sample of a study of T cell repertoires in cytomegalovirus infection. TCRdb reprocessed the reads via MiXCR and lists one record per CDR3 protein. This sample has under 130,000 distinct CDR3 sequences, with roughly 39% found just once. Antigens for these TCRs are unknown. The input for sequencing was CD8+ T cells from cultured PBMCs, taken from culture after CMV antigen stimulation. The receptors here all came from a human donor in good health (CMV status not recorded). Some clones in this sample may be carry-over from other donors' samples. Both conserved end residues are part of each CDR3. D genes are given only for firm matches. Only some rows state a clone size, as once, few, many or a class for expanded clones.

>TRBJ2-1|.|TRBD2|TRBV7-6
CASSPPGRDEQFF
TGTGCCAGCAGCCCGCCGGGGAGGGATGAGCAGTTCTTC
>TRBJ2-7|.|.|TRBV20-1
CSANRLRGSYEQYF
TGCAGTGCAAATCGACTAAGGGGCTCCTACGAGCAGTACTTC
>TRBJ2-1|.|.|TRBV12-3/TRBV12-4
CASGRLGENEQFF
TGTGCCAGCGGCCGGTTGGGGGAGAATGAGCAGTTCTTC
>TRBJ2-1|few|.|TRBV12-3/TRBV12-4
CASSFTEDSSYNEQFF
TGTGCCAGCAGTTTTACCGAGGACAGCTCCTACAATGAGCAGTTCTTC
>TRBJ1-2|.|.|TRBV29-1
CSVEDLDEGRNYGYTF
TGCAGCGTTGAAGATCTTGACGAGGGTAGGAACTATGGCTACACCTTC
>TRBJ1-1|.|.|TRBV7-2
CASSLDASEAFF
TGTGCCAGCAGCTTAGATGCGTCTGAAGCTTTCTTT
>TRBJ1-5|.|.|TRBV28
CASSLFRGSQPQHF
TGTGCCAGCAGTTTATTCCGGGGAAGTCAGCCCCAGCATTTT
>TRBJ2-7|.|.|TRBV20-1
CSARNGGYEQYF
TGCAGTGCGCGAAACGGGGGCTACGAGCAGTACTTC
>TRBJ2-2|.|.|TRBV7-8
CASSQSVPNTGELFF
TGTGCCAGCAGCCAGAGCGTACCGAACACCGGGGAGCTGTTTTTT
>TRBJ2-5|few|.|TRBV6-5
CASSYSKGTQYF
TGTGCCAGCAGTTACTCAAAGGGGACCCAGTACTTC
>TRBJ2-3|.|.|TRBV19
CASSIMTVADTQYF
TGTGCCAGTAGTATAATGACAGTAGCAGATACGCAGTATTTT
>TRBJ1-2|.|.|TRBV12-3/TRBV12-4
CASLEAGLNYGYTF
TGTGCCAGCCTGGAGGCAGGGCTGAACTATGGCTACACCTTC
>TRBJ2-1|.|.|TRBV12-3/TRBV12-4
CASSRIRDNEQFF
TGTGCCAGCAGTCGCATCCGGGACAATGAGCAGTTCTTC
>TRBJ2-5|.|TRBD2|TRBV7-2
CASSFLAGVPQETQYF
TGTGCCAGCAGCTTCCTAGCGGGGGTCCCACAAGAGACCCAGTACTTC
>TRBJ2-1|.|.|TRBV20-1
CSARGYRDSDLYNEQFF
TGCAGTGCTAGAGGTTACCGGGACTCCGACCTTTACAATGAGCAGTTCTTC
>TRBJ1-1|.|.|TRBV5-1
CASSSEEGNTEAFF
TGCGCCAGCAGCTCCGAGGAGGGTAACACTGAAGCTTTCTTT
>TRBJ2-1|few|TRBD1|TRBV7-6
CASSPLGQGKQFF
TGTGCCAGCAGCCCGCTGGGACAGGGAAAGCAGTTCTTC
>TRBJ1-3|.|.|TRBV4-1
CASSQDRAGAGNTIYF
TGCGCCAGCAGCCAAGATCGGGCAGGGGCTGGAAACACCATATATTTT
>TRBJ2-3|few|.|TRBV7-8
CASSASPGLTDTQYF
TGTGCCAGCAGCGCGAGCCCAGGCTTAACAGATACGCAGTATTTT
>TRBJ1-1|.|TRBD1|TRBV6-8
CASSLRQGANTEAFF
TGTGCCAGCAGTTTGAGACAGGGGGCAAACACTGAAGCTTTCTTT
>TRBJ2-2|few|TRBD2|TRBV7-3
CASSPLAGLGTGELFF
TGTGCCAGCAGCCCCCTAGCGGGATTGGGCACCGGGGAGCTGTTTTTT
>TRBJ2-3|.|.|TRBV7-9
CASSSALEEADTQYF
TGTGCCAGCAGCTCGGCCCTAGAGGAAGCAGATACGCAGTATTTT
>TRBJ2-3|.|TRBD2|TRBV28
CASSLSKLGLAGKQTDTQYF
TGTGCCAGCAGTTTATCGAAGTTAGGACTAGCGGGGAAACAAACAGATACGCAGTATTTT
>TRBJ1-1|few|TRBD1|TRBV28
CASSLWGTVGFF
TGTGCCAGCAGTTTATGGGGGACAGTTGGTTTCTTT
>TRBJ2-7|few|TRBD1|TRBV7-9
CASSEAGGDRGYEQYF
TGTGCCAGCAGCGAAGCCGGGGGGGACAGGGGCTACGAGCAGTACTTC
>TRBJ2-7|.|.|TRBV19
CASSPGAANYEQYF
TGTGCCAGTAGCCCTGGCGCCGCAAACTACGAGCAGTACTTC
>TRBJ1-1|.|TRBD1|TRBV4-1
CASSQVQGARYTEAFF
TGCGCCAGCAGCCAAGTACAGGGGGCGCGTTACACTGAAGCTTTCTTT
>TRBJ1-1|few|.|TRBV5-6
CASSPWGGGTEAFF
TGTGCCAGCAGCCCCTGGGGGGGTGGCACTGAAGCTTTCTTT
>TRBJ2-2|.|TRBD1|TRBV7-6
CASRTEPGQASGELFF
TGTGCCAGCAGAACGGAACCGGGACAGGCATCCGGGGAGCTGTTTTTT
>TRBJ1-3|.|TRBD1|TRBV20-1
CSAPDREGDTIYF
TGCAGTGCGCCGGACAGGGAAGGAGACACCATATATTTT
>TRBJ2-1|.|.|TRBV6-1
CASREPLYNEQFF
TGTGCCAGCAGGGAACCTCTATACAATGAGCAGTTCTTC
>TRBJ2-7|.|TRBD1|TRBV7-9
CASSPDGQGVCRF
TGTGCCAGCAGCCCTGACGGACAGGGGGTTTGTCGCTTC
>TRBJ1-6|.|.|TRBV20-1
CSARALTPLHF
TGCAGTGCTAGAGCCCTAACACCCCTCCACTTT
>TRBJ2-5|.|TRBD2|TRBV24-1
CATSDPGTSGQETQYF
TGTGCCACCAGTGACCCCGGGACTAGCGGTCAAGAGACCCAGTACTTC
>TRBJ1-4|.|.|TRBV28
CASSFLTDATNEKLFF
TGTGCCAGCAGTTTCCTTACGGACGCAACTAATGAAAAACTGTTTTTT
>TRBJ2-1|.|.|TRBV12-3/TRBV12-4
CASSLTREQFF
TGTGCCAGCAGTTTAACGCGTGAGCAGTTCTTC
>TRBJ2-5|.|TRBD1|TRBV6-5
CASSGRTGGVKTQYF
TGTGCCAGCAGTGGTAGGACAGGGGGCGTTAAGACCCAGTACTTC